The TCR beta chain described here comes from a study of blood T cell repertoires in COVID-19. The wider study: Whether acute or convalescent, the COVID-19 samples came from the United States, Italy and Spain.

Using immunoSEQ multiplex PCR, the repertoire was profiled, and TCRdb retains in-frame clones only, with some absent. Here the sample spans roughly 90,000 clones, more than 85% being singletons. The germline gives CDR1 SGHDT, CDR2 YYEEEE. Trimming cost V 5 bases and J 5 bases, with 20 bases left between them. The CDR3 runs to 16 residues. What was sequenced was peripheral blood. This sequence was found in a middle-aged man with acute or convalescent COVID-19. The gene calls are TRBV5-6 and TRBJ1-5; D call uncertain. As DNA, the CDR3 is TGTGCCAGCAGGCACTGGGCGCAGGTGGGAGATCAGCCCCAGCATTTT. Translation: CASRHWAQVGDQPQHF.